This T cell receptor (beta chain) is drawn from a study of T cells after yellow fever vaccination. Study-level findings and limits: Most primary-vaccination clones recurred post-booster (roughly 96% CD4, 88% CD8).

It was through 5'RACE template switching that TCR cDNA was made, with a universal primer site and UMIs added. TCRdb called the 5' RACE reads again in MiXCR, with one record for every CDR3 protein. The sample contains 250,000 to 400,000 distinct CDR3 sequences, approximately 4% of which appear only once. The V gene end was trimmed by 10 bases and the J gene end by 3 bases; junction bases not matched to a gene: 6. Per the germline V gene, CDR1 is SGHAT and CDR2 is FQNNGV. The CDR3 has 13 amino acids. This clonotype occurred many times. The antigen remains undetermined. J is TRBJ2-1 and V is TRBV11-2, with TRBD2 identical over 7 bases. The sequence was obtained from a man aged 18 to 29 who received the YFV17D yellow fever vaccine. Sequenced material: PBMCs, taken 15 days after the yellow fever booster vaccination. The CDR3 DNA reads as TGTGCCATCACTGGGGACTACTACAATGAGCAGTTCTTC. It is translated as CAITGDYYNEQFF.